A single sample gave rise to the 2 T cell receptor beta chains below, sequenced in a study of cytomegalovirus exposure and HLA in healthy donors. The PCR ran on 60 Vbeta and 13 Jbeta primers. The table came from immunoSEQ multiplex PCR; TCRdb's copy has only in-frame clones and leaves some out. The repertoire has 75,000 to 95,000 clones, around 77% of them found once; the top ten carry about 3.1%. The sequenced sample was PBMCs. These receptors came from a man aged 50 to 60 in good health and CMV-seronegative.

Many counts were recorded for this clone. CDR3 amino acids: CASSQDPHRSSGANVLTF. In DNA, the CDR3 is TGCGCCAGCAGCCAAGATCCCCACAGGAGCTCTGGGGCCAACGTCCTGACTTTC. The chain has TRBV4-3 and TRBJ2-6; a weak D match, TRBD1 (5 bases). The CDR3 loop spans 18 amino acids. The germline V gene has CDR1 LGHNA and CDR2 YSLEER. Trimming stripped 0 bases from V and 0 bases from J, with 12 bases between.

The rearrangement links TRBV6-1 to TRBJ2-2; perhaps TRBD1 as D (6 bases). The germline V gene has CDR1 MNHNS and CDR2 SASEGT. The CDR3 is made up of 14 amino acids. Trimming pared 4 bases from V and 2 bases from J, leaving 8 bases between. DNA of the CDR3: TGTGCCAGCAGTGTAGGGGGAAACACCGGGGAGCTGTTTTTT. It codes for CASSVGGNTGELFF.